This T cell receptor (beta chain) was found in a study of blood T cell repertoires in COVID-19. Study at large: The analysed material was cDNA or gDNA that came from T cells, B-cell-depleted T cells, or PBMCs.

The CDR3 is 15 residues long. V lost 7 bases and J 5 bases, leaving 17 bases between the germline ends. Per germline, CDR1 MNHEY and CDR2 SVGAGI. Authors' processing steps: Cell counts per sample came from amplifying reference gene primers. Assay used: immunoSEQ multiplex PCR; TCRdb lists only in-frame clones, some missing. That table furnishes V, J and clone size, whereas the DNA furnished D and trimming. The repertoire includes roughly 230,000 clones, about 80% of them detected once, and 4% to 5.5% sits in the top ten. Sequencing input: peripheral blood. The rearrangement joins TRBV6-5 to TRBJ2-2; D is perhaps TRBD2 (7 bases). The source of this sequence is a man aged 50-59 years with active or convalescent COVID-19. The CDR3 sequence is CASKRGGLGTGELFF. As DNA, the CDR3 is TGTGCCAGCAAGCGCGGGGGCCTAGGAACCGGGGAGCTGTTTTTT.